This T cell receptor beta chain is from a study of shared clonotypes between healthy human individuals. On the study more broadly: Aged 18 to 49, the donors were a couple of women and a few men. Findings of the study overall: Larger estimated richness was generally seen in naive subsets than in memory subsets. The study found about 5% of naive CD4 clonotypes shared across a few donors.

Deep was the level used in running the assay. Measured with immunoSEQ multiplex PCR; TCRdb has only the in-frame clones, and not every one. This table has about 1 million clones, more than 75% appearing once. A note on this clone: Its target is not known.

V dropped 5 bases and J dropped 11 bases, with 16 bases sitting between them. Germline loops: CDR1 LNHDA, CDR2 SQIVND (reference sequence). This CDR3 comprises 13 residues. The chain joins TRBV19 to TRBJ2-1; D is unresolved. This sequence originates from a man between 18 and 35 years old in good health. Some clones in this sample may be carry-over from other donors' samples. Sequencing input: memory CD4+ T cells from PBMCs. As for subset: CD45RA-negative fraction. CDR3: CASSPRPLGKQFF. CDR3 nucleotides: TGTGCCAGTAGTCCAAGACCCCTCGGAAAGCAGTTCTTC.